The 10 T cell receptor beta chains given below trace back to one sample, sequenced in a study of cytomegalovirus exposure and HLA in healthy donors. 13 Jbeta primers and 60 Vbeta primers were used for the PCR. Generated by immunoSEQ multiplex PCR, the TCRdb table keeps only in-frame clones and is missing some. The top ten hold 4% of the sample, which has some 100,000 clones, around 80% seen once. The sequenced sample was PBMCs. The receptor source for this set is a woman between 45 and 65 years old in good health and CMV-seropositive.

The chain uses TRBV5-1 and TRBJ2-1; maybe TRBD1 (5 bases). Per the germline V gene, CDR1 is SGHRS and CDR2 is YFSETQ. Deletions cut 0 bases from V and 16 bases from J, with 11 bases between. The CDR3 has 11 amino acids. CDR3 sequence: CASSLESGQFF. As DNA, the CDR3 is TGCGCCAGCAGCTTGGAGTCAGGGCAATTCTTC.

The chain recombines TRBV7-3 with TRBJ1-1; a possible D gene is TRBD1 (5 bases). The germline V gene has CDR1 SGHTA and CDR2 FQGTGA. V was shortened by 0 bases and J by 4 bases, with 15 bases between the two germline ends. This CDR3 has 16 residues. CDR3 in amino acids: CASSLTPAGLITEAFF. The CDR3 DNA sequence: TGTGCCAGCAGCTTAACCCCAGCAGGGTTGATCACTGAAGCTTTCTTT.

This clone was recorded once. The chain joins TRBV5-5 to TRBJ1-4; D not resolved. Germline V CDR1 and CDR2: SGHKS, YYEKEE (reference sequence). The CDR3 has 13 residues. Trimming removed 0 bases from V and 11 bases from J, with 11 bases in between. CDR3 amino acids: CASSLAAAGKLFF. In nucleotides, the CDR3 is TGTGCCAGCAGCTTGGCTGCAGCGGGGAAACTGTTTTTT.

V usage is TRBV27 and J usage is TRBJ2-5, with D tentatively TRBD2 (6 bases). Trimming removed 3 bases at V and 3 bases at J, with 11 bases between. The CDR3 sequence is 14 residues long. Germline CDR1 MNHEY, CDR2 SMNVEV (reference sequence). CDR3 sequence reads: CASSFWGGEETQYF. CDR3 coding DNA: TGTGCCAGCAGTTTTTGGGGAGGAGAAGAGACCCAGTACTTC.

This clone was recorded only once. The rearrangement joins TRBV19 to TRBJ2-1; the match to TRBD2 covers 7 bases. The CDR3 consists of 15 residues. Germline CDR1 and CDR2: LNHDA and SQIVND (reference sequence). With V trimmed by 0 bases and J by 3 bases, 2 bases remained unmatched. The CDR3 region is CASSIDRDYYNEQFF. The CDR3 DNA follows: TGTGCCAGTAGTATAGATCGGGACTACTACAATGAGCAGTTCTTC.

This chain joins TRBV5-1 and TRBJ2-5; the match to TRBD1 covers 7 bases. V lost 5 bases to trimming and J lost 4 bases; unmatched junction nucleotides: 14. Germline-derived CDR1 and CDR2 are SGHRS and YFSETQ. The CDR3 consists of 16 residues. The CDR3 is CASRNPPRQGSETQYF. In DNA, the CDR3 is TGCGCCAGCAGGAATCCACCCCGACAGGGATCAGAGACCCAGTACTTC.

The CDR3 nucleotides read TGTGCCAGCTCACCACCTCCTAATACAGATACGCAGTATTTT. This gives the protein CASSPPPNTDTQYF. V gene TRBV18 combines with J gene TRBJ2-3; D gene unclear. The CDR3 is 14 amino acids. V lost 0 bases to trimming and J lost 3 bases, with 7 bases between them. Germline CDR1 and CDR2: KGHSH and LQKENI.

The rearrangement links TRBV6-1 to TRBJ2-5; D is unresolved. TRBJ2-7 explains the end of the DNA better; the J call may be wrong. Germline V gene sequence: CDR1 MNHNS, CDR2 SASEGT. CDR3 length equals 14 residues. This CDR3 is CASSEASNSYEQYF. Written as DNA, the CDR3 is TGTGCCAGCAGTGAAGCTAGCAATAGTTACGAGCAGTACTTC.

This clone was seen only once. This chain connects TRBV21-1 to TRBJ2-7; TRBD1, the table's D call, lacks a check against the DNA. TRBV21-1 is a listed pseudogene. The CDR3 extends over 12 amino acids. CDR3 sequence reads: CASSKGAREQYF. The CDR3 nucleotides are TGTGCCAGCAGCAAAGGGGCACGCGAGCAGTACTTC.

Only a few counts were recorded for this clone. The V gene is TRBV5-1, the J gene TRBJ1-5, with 10 bases that match TRBD1. Germline CDR1 and CDR2: SGHRS and YFSETQ. J gave up 4 bases and V 5 bases, and 6 bases lay outside the gene matches. This CDR3 comprises 15 residues. CDR3 coding DNA: TGCGCCAGCAGTCGGGGACAGGGGACAAATCAGCCCCAGCATTTT. Its translation is CASSRGQGTNQPQHF.